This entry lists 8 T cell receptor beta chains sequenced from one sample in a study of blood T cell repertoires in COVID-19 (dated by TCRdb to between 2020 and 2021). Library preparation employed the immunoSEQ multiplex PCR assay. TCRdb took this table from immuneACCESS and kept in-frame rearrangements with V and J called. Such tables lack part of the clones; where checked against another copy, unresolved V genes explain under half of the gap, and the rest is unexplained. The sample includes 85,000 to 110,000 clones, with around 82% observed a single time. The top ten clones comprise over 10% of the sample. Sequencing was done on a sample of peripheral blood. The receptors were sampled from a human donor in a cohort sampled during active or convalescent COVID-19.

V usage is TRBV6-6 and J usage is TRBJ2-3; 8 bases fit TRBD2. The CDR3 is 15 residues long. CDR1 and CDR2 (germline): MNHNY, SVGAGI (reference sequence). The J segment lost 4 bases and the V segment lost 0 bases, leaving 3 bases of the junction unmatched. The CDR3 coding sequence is TGTGCCAGCAGTTACTCGACTAGCGTCGCAGATACGCAGTATTTT. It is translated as CASSYSTSVADTQYF.

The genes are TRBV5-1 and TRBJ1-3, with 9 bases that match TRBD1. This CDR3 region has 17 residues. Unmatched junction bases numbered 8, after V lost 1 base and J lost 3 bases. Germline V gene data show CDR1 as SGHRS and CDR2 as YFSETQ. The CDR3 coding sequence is TGCGCCAGCAGCTTGTCCGGGACAGGGTCGGATGGAAACACCATATATTTT. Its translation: CASSLSGTGSDGNTIYF.

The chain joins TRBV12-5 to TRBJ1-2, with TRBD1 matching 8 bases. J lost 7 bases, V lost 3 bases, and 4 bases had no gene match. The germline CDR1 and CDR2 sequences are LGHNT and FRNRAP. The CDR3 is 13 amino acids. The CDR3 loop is CASGLNRGTGYTF. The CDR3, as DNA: TGTGCTAGTGGTTTAAACAGGGGGACTGGCTACACCTTC.

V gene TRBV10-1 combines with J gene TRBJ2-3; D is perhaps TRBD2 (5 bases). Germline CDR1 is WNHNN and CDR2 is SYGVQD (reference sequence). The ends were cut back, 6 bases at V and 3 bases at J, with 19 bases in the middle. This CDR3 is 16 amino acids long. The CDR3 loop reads CASSAPGSGSTDTQYF. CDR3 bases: TGCGCCAGCAGCGCTCCGGGATCGGGGAGTACAGATACGCAGTATTTT.

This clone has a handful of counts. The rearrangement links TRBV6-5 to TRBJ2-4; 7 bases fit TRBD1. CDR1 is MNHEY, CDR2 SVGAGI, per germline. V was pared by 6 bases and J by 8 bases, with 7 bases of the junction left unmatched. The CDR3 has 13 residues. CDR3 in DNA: TGTGCCAGCAGACCCACAGGGGTGGACATTCAGTACTTC. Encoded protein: CASRPTGVDIQYF.

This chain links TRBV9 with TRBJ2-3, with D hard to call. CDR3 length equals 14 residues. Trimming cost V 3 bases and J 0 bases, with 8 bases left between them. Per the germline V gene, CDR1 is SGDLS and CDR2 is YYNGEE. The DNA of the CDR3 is TGTGCCAGCAGCGAAGAGAAAAGCACAGATACGCAGTATTTT. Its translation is CASSEEKSTDTQYF.

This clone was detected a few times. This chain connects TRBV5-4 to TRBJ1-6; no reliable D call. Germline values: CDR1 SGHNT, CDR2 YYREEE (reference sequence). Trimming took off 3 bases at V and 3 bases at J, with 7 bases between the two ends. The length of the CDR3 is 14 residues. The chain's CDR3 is CASSSGNYNSPLHF. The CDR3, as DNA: TGTGCCAGCAGCTCCGGGAACTATAATTCACCCCTCCACTTT. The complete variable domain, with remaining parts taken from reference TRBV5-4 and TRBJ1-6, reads ETGVTQSPTHLIKTRGQQVTLRCSSQSGHNTVSWYQQALGQGPQFIFQYYREEENGRGNFPPRFSGLQFPNYSSELNVNALELDDSALYLCASSSGNYNSPLHFGNGTRLTVT.

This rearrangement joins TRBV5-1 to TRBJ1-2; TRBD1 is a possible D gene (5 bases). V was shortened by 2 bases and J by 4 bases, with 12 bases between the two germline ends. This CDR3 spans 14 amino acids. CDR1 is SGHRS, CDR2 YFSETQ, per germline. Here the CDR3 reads CASSLSTDSYGYTF. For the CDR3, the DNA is TGCGCCAGCAGCTTATCGACCGACAGCTATGGCTACACCTTC.